These 5 T cell receptor beta chains were sequenced from one sample in a study of cytomegalovirus exposure and HLA in healthy donors. Primers: 60 Vbeta forward and 13 Jbeta reverse. Sequencing used immunoSEQ multiplex PCR; TCRdb keeps in-frame clones, though not all of them. The sample yields 200,000 to 300,000 clones, around 80% seen once. The sample taken for sequencing was PBMCs. These receptor sequences come from a woman aged 55 to 70 in good health and CMV-seropositive.

For this clone: In the same sample, other DNA sequences code for this CDR3. The V gene is TRBV5-1, the J gene TRBJ2-5; maybe TRBD1 (5 bases). CDR3 length equals 12 residues. Germline lookup yields CDR1 SGHRS and CDR2 YFSETQ. V was shortened by 0 bases and J by 5 bases, with 5 bases between the two germline ends. The CDR3 region is CASSLGQETQYF. CDR3 DNA: TGCGCCAGCAGCTTGGGACAGGAGACCCAGTACTTC. Full variable domain (outside the CDR3, taken from reference TRBV5-1 and TRBJ2-5): KAGVTQTPRYLIKTRGQQVTLSCSPISGHRSVSWYQQTPGQGLQFLFEYFSETQRNKGNFPGRFSGRQFSNSRSEMNVSTLELGDSALYLCASSLGQETQYFGPGTRLLVL.

The V call is TRBV10-1, the J call TRBJ2-3, with 7 bases fitting TRBD1. V gave up 5 bases and J gave up 3 bases; unmatched junction bases: 8. The germline gives CDR1 WNHNN, CDR2 SYGVQD (reference sequence). This CDR3 has 15 residues. CDR3 sequence: CASSLTGVVTDTQYF. The CDR3 coding sequence is TGCGCCAGCAGTCTAACAGGGGTTGTGACAGATACGCAGTATTTT.

The chain has TRBV4-1 and TRBJ1-1, with a weak D call TRBD1 (6 bases). V gave up 3 bases and J gave up 3 bases, with 14 bases separating them. The CDR3 has 15 residues. CDR1 is MGHRA and CDR2 is YSYEKL in the germline V gene. The CDR3 region is CASSQGHAPDTEAFF. CDR3 bases: TGCGCCAGCAGCCAGGGACACGCCCCAGACACTGAAGCTTTCTTT.

This clone showed up just once. This chain's CDR3 is CASTPNSGRAYGEQFF. The CDR3 coding sequence is TGTGCCAGCACACCCAATAGCGGGAGGGCCTATGGTGAGCAGTTCTTC. The chain is built from TRBV27 and TRBJ2-1; 11 bases align to TRBD2. V shed 7 bases, J shed 9 bases, and the junction held 14 bases outside the gene matches. Germline V gene sequence: CDR1 MNHEY, CDR2 SMNVEV (reference sequence). The CDR3 length is 16 residues.

V and J are TRBV9 and TRBJ2-7, with D perhaps TRBD2 (6 bases). The V gene lost 4 bases and the J gene lost 3 bases, with 17 bases spanning the gap. The CDR3 consists of 15 residues. Germline CDR1 SGDLS, CDR2 YYNGEE. In nucleotides, the CDR3 is TGTGCCAGCAGCCCCCGTCGGGAGACGCACTACGAGCAGTACTTC. Translation: CASSPRRETHYEQYF.